The rows below give T cell receptor beta chains drawn from one sample of a study of human T cells and chemical hapten exposure. One entry per CDR3 protein, called by TCRdb with MiXCR from the RACE reads. The repertoire consists of approximately 100,000 distinct CDR3 sequences, with approximately 10% occurring once and the leading ten covering around 3.6%. Material: whole blood, obtained in connection with sensitization to the hapten diphenylcyclopropenone (DPC). Receptor source: a woman in her thirties or forties with alopecia areata. Some clones in this sample may be carry-over from other donors' samples. Both conserved end residues are part of each CDR3. The D gene is left open where the match is weak. A row's size may be missing; if present it is once, few, many or a size class.

j_gene: TRBJ2-6; v_gene: TRBV30; abundance: -; d_gene: -; CDR3nt: TGTGCCTGGAGTGTAAGGAGGACTGGGGCCAACGTCCTGACTTTC; CDR3aa: CAWSVRRTGANVLTF
j_gene: TRBJ2-7; v_gene: TRBV29-1; abundance: many; d_gene: TRBD2; CDR3nt: TGCAGCGTTGAAGGGGGGTCAAGCAGCGGGAGGGCCGGCGAGCAGTACTTC; CDR3aa: CSVEGGSSSGRAGEQYF
j_gene: TRBJ1-4; v_gene: TRBV7-2; abundance: -; d_gene: -; CDR3nt: TGTGCCAGCAGGCCCTTGGGAAATGAAAAACTGTTTTTT; CDR3aa: CASRPLGNEKLFF
j_gene: TRBJ1-1; v_gene: TRBV5-4; abundance: -; d_gene: -; CDR3nt: TGTGCCAGCAGCCTAGCAGGGACGCCGGACACTGAAGCTTTCTTT; CDR3aa: CASSLAGTPDTEAFF
j_gene: TRBJ2-5; v_gene: TRBV28; abundance: many; d_gene: -; CDR3nt: TGTGCCAGCAGGGGGTTCCAAGAGACCCAGTACTTC; CDR3aa: CASRGFQETQYF
j_gene: TRBJ2-5; v_gene: TRBV6-6; abundance: -; d_gene: TRBD1; CDR3nt: TGTGCCAGCAGTGGGACAGGGGGCGCGTTGGAGACCCAGTACTTC; CDR3aa: CASSGTGGALETQYF
j_gene: TRBJ1-1; v_gene: TRBV4-1; abundance: -; d_gene: -; CDR3nt: TGCGCCAGCAGCCACACAGCCCCCATCAGGGTTAGAAACACTGAAGCTTTCTTT; CDR3aa: CASSHTAPIRVRNTEAFF
j_gene: TRBJ1-1; v_gene: TRBV4-2; abundance: -; d_gene: -; CDR3nt: TGTGCCAGCAGCCTCAGGAGGGGGGAGATAACTGAAGCTTTCTTT; CDR3aa: CASSLRRGEITEAFF
j_gene: TRBJ1-2; v_gene: TRBV19; abundance: -; d_gene: TRBD1; CDR3nt: TGTGCCAGTAGTATCCGGGACAGTATAAACTATGGCTACACCTTC; CDR3aa: CASSIRDSINYGYTF
j_gene: TRBJ2-5; v_gene: TRBV20-1; abundance: -; d_gene: TRBD2; CDR3nt: TGCAGTGCTAGTGAAACTAGCGGGAGAGGCGAGACCCAGTACTTC; CDR3aa: CSASETSGRGETQYF
j_gene: TRBJ2-3; v_gene: TRBV6-4; abundance: many; d_gene: -; CDR3nt: TGTGCCAGCAGTGTAAGTGGGAGCTCCGGGCCAGATACGCAGTATTTT; CDR3aa: CASSVSGSSGPDTQYF
j_gene: TRBJ1-2; v_gene: TRBV27; abundance: -; d_gene: -; CDR3nt: TGTGCCAGCAGTTTATCCACAGTCCCTTTCTATGGCTACACCTTC; CDR3aa: CASSLSTVPFYGYTF
j_gene: TRBJ1-5; v_gene: TRBV30; abundance: -; d_gene: -; CDR3nt: TGTGCCTGGAGTGTAGGGATGGATCAGCCCCAGCATTTT; CDR3aa: CAWSVGMDQPQHF
j_gene: TRBJ2-1; v_gene: TRBV5-1; abundance: many; d_gene: TRBD2; CDR3nt: TGCGCCAGCAGCTTGGCCGGGAAAGCGGGGCACAATGAGCAGTTCTTC; CDR3aa: CASSLAGKAGHNEQFF
j_gene: TRBJ2-3; v_gene: TRBV24-1; abundance: many; d_gene: -; CDR3nt: TGTGCCACCAGTGATTACCCTGGCACAGATACGCAGTATTTT; CDR3aa: CATSDYPGTDTQYF
j_gene: TRBJ2-3; v_gene: TRBV7-9; abundance: -; d_gene: TRBD1; CDR3nt: TGTGCCAGCAGTCCGGGACAGGGTAGAACAGATACGCAGTATTTT; CDR3aa: CASSPGQGRTDTQYF
j_gene: TRBJ2-1; v_gene: TRBV20-1; abundance: few; d_gene: -; CDR3nt: TGCAGTGCTCCCGCGGAGGTTAATGAGCAGTTCTTC; CDR3aa: CSAPAEVNEQFF
j_gene: TRBJ2-1; v_gene: TRBV28; abundance: many; d_gene: -; CDR3nt: TGTGCCAGCATCCTTTCGAGGGCCGGGGTCTTGGAGCAGTTCTTC; CDR3aa: CASILSRAGVLEQFF
j_gene: TRBJ1-2; v_gene: TRBV2; abundance: -; d_gene: -; CDR3nt: TGTGCCAGCAGTTGGGGCCTCATCTATGGCTACACCTTC; CDR3aa: CASSWGLIYGYTF
j_gene: TRBJ2-6; v_gene: TRBV7-2; abundance: few; d_gene: -; CDR3nt: TGTGCCAGCAGCTTATTCCCTTTCCGGGCTGGGGCCAACGTCCTGACTTTC; CDR3aa: CASSLFPFRAGANVLTF
j_gene: TRBJ2-5; v_gene: TRBV30; abundance: -; d_gene: TRBD2; CDR3nt: TGTGCCTGGAGTGTACCAGCGGGGGCACTCCAAGAGACCCAGTACTTC; CDR3aa: CAWSVPAGALQETQYF
j_gene: TRBJ1-6; v_gene: TRBV5-4; abundance: many; d_gene: TRBD1; CDR3nt: TGTGCCAGCAGCTCCGACAGGGCTTCACCCCTCCACTTT; CDR3aa: CASSSDRASPLHF